The sequence of this T cell receptor beta chain was determined in a study of OX40 agonist ivuxolimab in advanced cancers. Data came from immunoSEQ multiplex PCR; TCRdb stores just in-frame clones and leaves some out. The sample records tens of thousands of clones, around 80% being singletons. This CDR3 contains 18 residues. With 0 bases removed from V and 0 bases from J, the gap between germline ends came to 15 bases. Germline V gene data show CDR1 as KGHSY and CDR2 as FQNENV. The V and J genes are TRBV16 and TRBJ1-5; maybe TRBD1 (6 bases). Sequenced material: CD4+ or CD8+ T cells sorted from blood, taken in a trial of the OX40 agonist ivuxolimab. The clonotype originates from an adult with an advanced solid tumor such as melanoma, head and neck, liver or kidney cancer. CDR3 coding DNA: TGTGCCAGCAGCCAATCGAGGGGGGGAGCTTATAGCAATCAGCCCCAGCATTTT. Translation: CASSQSRGGAYSNQPQHF. Drawing the rest from reference TRBV16 and TRBJ1-5, the complete variable domain is GEEVAQTPKHLVRGEGQKAKLYCAPIKGHSYVFWYQQVLKNEFKFLISFQNENVFDETGMPKERFSAKCLPNSPCSLEIQATKLEDSAVYFCASSQSRGGAYSNQPQHFGDGTRLSIL.